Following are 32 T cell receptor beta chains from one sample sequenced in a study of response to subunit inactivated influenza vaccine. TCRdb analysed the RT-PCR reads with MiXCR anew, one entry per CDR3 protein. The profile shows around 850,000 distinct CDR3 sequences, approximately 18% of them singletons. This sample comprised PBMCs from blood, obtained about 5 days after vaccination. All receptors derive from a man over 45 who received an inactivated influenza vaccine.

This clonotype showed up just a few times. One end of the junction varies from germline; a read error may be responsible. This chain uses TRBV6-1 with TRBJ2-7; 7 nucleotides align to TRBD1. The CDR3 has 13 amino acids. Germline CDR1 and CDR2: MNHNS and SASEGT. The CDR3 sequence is CASREGTAREQYF. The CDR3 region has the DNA TGTGCCAGCAGGGAAGGGACAGCGAGAGAGCAGTACTTC.

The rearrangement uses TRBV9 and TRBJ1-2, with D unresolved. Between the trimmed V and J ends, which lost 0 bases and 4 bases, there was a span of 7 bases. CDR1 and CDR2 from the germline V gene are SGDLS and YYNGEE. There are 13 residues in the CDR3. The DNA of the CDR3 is TGTGCCAGCAGCGTAGACTGGGCCTATGGCTACACCTTC. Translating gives CASSVDWAYGYTF.

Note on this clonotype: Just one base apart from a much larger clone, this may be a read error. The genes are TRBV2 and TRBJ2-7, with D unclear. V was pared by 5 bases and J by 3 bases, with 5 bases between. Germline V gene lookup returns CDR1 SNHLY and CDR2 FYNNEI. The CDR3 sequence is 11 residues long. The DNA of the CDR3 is TGTGCCAGCAGTTGGGTCTACGAGCAGTACTTC. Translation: CASSWVYEQYF. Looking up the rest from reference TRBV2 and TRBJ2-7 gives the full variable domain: EPEVTQTPSHQVTQMGQEVILRCVPISNHLYFYWYRQILGQKVEFLVSFYNNEISEKSEIFDDQFSVERPDGSNFTLKIRSTKLEDSAMYFCASSWVYEQYFGPGTRLTVT.

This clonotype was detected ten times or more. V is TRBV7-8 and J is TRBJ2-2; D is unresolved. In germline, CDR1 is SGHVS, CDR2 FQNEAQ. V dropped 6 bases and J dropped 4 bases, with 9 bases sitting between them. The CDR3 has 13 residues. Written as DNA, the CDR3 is TGTGCCAGCAGTTTGGGGATCACCGGGGAGCTGTTTTTT. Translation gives CASSLGITGELFF.

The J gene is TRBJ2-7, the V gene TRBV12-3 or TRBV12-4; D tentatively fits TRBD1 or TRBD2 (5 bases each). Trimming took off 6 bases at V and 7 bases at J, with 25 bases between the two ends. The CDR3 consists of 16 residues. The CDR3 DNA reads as TGTGCCAGCAGCCCTACCTCGGGGACCCTCAGTCGGGAGCAGTACTTC. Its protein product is CASSPTSGTLSREQYF.

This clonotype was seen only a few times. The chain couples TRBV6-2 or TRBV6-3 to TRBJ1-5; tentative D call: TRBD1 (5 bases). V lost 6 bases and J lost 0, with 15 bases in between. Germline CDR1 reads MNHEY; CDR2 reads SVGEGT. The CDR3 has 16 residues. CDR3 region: CASRFGQATSNQPQHF. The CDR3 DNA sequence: TGTGCCAGCAGATTCGGACAAGCAACTAGCAATCAGCCCCAGCATTTT.

CDR3 sequence (DNA): TGTGCCAGCAGCTTATCGCAGGAGCACCATGAGCAGTTCTTC. Translation gives CASSLSQEHHEQFF. The V and J genes are TRBV7-2 and TRBJ2-1; D unresolved. Trimming removed 2 bases at V and 8 bases at J, with 13 bases between. This CDR3 comprises 14 residues. Germline V gene lookup returns CDR1 SGHTA and CDR2 FQGNSA.

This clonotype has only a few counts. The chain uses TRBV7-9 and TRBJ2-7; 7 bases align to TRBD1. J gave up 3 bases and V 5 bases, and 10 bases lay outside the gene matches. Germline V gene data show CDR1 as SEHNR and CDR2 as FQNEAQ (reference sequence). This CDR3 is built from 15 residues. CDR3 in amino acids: CASSHTGTVGYEQYF. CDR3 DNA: TGTGCCAGCAGCCACACCGGGACAGTAGGCTACGAGCAGTACTTC.

For the CDR3, the DNA is TGCGCCAGCAGCGGCACACTAGCGGGAAGTGTCTACGAGCAGTACTTC. Amino acids: CASSGTLAGSVYEQYF. V gene TRBV5-1 combines with J gene TRBJ2-7; TRBD2 agrees at 10 bases. J lost 3 bases, V lost 4 bases, and 10 bases had no gene match. Germline CDR1 SGHRS, CDR2 YFSETQ. The CDR3 consists of 16 residues.

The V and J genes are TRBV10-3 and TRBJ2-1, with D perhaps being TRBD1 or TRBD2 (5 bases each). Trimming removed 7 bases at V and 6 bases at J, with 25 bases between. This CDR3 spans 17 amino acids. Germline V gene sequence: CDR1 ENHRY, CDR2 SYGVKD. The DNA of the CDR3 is TGTGCCATCACCATTGGGGCGTCGGGGACCGGGGTCAATGAGCAGTTCTTC. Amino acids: CAITIGASGTGVNEQFF.

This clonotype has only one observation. This CDR3 reads CASRDTAGNTEAFF. CDR3 DNA: TGCGCCAGCAGGGATACGGCAGGGAACACTGAAGCTTTCTTT. The J gene is TRBJ1-1, the V gene TRBV5-1; the D is unclear. The germline V gene encodes CDR1 SGHRS and CDR2 YFSETQ. With 5 bases removed from V and 1 base from J, the gap between germline ends came to 12 bases. The CDR3 length is 14 residues. The full variable domain, with the rest looked up from reference TRBV5-1 and TRBJ1-1, is KAGVTQTPRYLIKTRGQQVTLSCSPISGHRSVSWYQQTPGQGLQFLFEYFSETQRNKGNFPGRFSGRQFSNSRSEMNVSTLELGDSALYLCASRDTAGNTEAFFGQGTRLTVV.

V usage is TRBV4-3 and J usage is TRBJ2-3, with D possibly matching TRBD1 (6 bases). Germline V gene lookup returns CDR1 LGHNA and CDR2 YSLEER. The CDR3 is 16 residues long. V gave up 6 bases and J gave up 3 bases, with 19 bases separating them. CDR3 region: CASSRGRGMGTDTQYF. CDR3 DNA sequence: TGCGCCAGCAGTCGGGGCAGGGGCATGGGGACAGATACGCAGTATTTT.

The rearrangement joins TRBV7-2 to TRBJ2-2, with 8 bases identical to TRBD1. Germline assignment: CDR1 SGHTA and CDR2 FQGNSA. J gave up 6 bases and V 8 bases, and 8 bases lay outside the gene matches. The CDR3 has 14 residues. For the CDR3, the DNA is TGTGCCAGCGTCCAGGGGGCGCGTGCCGGGGAGCTGTTTTTT. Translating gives CASVQGARAGELFF.

CDR3 loop: CASSLLHEQFF. The CDR3 DNA reads TGTGCCAGCAGCCTGTTACATGAGCAGTTCTTC. V gene TRBV5-6 combines with J gene TRBJ2-1; no firm D call. The V gene's germline CDR1 is SGHDT and CDR2 YYEEEE. The CDR3 sequence is 11 residues long. The V end lost 4 bases, the J end lost 8 bases, and 7 bases lay between the germline ends. The entire variable domain, with the rest obtained from reference TRBV5-6 and TRBJ2-1, is as follows: DAGVTQSPTHLIKTRGQQVTLRCSPKSGHDTVSWYQQALGQGPQFIFQYYEEEERQRGNFPDRFSGHQFPNYSSELNVNALLLGDSALYLCASSLLHEQFFGPGTRLTVL.

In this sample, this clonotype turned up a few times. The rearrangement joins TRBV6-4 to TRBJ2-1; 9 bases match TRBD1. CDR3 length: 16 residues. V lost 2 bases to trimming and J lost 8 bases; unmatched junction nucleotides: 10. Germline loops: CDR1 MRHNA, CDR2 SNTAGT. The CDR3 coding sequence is TGTGCCAGCAGTGACCCTTACCGGGACAGGGTCGATGAGCAGTTCTTC. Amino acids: CASSDPYRDRVDEQFF.

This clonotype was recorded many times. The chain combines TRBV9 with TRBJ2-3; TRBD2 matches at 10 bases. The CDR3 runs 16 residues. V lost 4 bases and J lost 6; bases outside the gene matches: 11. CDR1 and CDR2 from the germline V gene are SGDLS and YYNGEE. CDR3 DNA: TGTGCCAGCAGCCTTGGGCTAGCGGGGGCTGGGGATACGCAGTATTTT. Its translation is CASSLGLAGAGDTQYF.

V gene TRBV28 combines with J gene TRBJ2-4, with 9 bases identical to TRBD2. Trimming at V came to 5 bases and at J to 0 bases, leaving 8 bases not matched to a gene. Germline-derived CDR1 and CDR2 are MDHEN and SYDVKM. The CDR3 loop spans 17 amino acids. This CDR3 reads CASSTETSGLAKNIQYF. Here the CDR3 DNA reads TGTGCCAGCAGTACCGAGACTAGCGGCTTAGCCAAAAACATTCAGTACTTC.

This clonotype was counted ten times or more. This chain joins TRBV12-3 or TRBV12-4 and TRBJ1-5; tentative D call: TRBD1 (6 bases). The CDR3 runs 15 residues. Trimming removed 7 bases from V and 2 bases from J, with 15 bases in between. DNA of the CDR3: TGTGCCAGCACCTCGTCACAGGGTGGCAATCAGCCCCAGCATTTT. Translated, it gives CASTSSQGGNQPQHF.

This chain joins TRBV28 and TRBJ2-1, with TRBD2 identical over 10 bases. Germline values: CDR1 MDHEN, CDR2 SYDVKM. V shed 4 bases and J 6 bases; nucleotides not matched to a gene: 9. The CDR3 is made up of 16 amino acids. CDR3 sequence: CASSSPSSGRRNEQFF. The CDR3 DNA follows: TGTGCCAGCAGTTCCCCGAGTAGCGGGAGGCGCAATGAGCAGTTCTTC.

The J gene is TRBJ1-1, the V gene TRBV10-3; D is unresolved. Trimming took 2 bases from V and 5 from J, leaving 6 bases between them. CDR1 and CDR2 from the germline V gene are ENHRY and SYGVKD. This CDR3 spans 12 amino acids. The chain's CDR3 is CAISEPETEAFF. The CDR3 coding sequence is TGTGCCATCAGTGAGCCCGAGACTGAAGCTTTCTTT.

The CDR3 region has the DNA TGTGCCAGCAGCTTAAGGAGCGGGGTTGCCTACGAGCAGTACTTC. Translating it yields CASSLRSGVAYEQYF. The V gene is TRBV7-6, the J gene TRBJ2-7; 7 bases are shared with TRBD2. The CDR3 length is 15 residues. Per the germline V gene, CDR1 is SGHVS and CDR2 is FNYEAQ. V was clipped by 2 bases and J by 2 bases; unmatched bases: 6.

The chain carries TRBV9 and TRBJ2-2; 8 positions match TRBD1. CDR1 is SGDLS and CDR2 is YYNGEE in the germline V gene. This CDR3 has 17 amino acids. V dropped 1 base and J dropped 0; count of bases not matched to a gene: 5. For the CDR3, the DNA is TGTGCCAGCAGCGTAAGGGACAGGCTAACGAACACCGGGGAGCTGTTTTTT. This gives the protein CASSVRDRLTNTGELFF.

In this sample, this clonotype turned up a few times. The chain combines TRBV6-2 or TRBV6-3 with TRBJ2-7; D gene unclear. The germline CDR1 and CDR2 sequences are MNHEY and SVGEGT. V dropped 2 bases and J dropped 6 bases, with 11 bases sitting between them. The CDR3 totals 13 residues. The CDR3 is CASSYMGMGEQYF. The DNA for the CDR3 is TGTGCCAGCAGTTACATGGGGATGGGCGAGCAGTACTTC.

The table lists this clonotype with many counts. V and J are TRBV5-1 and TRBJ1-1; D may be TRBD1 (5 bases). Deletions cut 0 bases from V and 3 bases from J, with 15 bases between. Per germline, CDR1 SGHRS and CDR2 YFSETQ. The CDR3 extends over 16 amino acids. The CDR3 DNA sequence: TGCGCCAGCAGCTTGGAGACAGCCGGGGTGGACACTGAAGCTTTCTTT. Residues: CASSLETAGVDTEAFF. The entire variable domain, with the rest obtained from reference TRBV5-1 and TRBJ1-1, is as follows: KAGVTQTPRYLIKTRGQQVTLSCSPISGHRSVSWYQQTPGQGLQFLFEYFSETQRNKGNFPGRFSGRQFSNSRSEMNVSTLELGDSALYLCASSLETAGVDTEAFFGQGTRLTVV.

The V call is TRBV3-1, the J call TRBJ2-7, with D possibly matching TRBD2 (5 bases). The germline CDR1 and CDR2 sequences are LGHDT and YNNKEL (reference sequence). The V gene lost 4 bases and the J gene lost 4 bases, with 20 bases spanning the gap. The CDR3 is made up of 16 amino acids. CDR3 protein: CASSLLAQGSNYEQYF. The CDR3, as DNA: TGTGCCAGCAGCCTCCTCGCACAAGGGAGCAATTACGAGCAGTACTTC.

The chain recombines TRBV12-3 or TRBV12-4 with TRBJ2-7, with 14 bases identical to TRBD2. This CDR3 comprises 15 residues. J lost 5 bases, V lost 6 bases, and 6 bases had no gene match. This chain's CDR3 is CASRPRTSGGNEQYF. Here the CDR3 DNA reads TGTGCCAGCAGACCCCGGACTAGCGGGGGGAACGAGCAGTACTTC.

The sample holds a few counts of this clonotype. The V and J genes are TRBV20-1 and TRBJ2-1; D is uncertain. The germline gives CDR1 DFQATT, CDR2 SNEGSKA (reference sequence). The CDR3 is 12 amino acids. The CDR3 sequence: CGIGIVNNEQFF. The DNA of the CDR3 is TGCGGAATAGGGATAGTGAACAATGAGCAGTTCTTC.

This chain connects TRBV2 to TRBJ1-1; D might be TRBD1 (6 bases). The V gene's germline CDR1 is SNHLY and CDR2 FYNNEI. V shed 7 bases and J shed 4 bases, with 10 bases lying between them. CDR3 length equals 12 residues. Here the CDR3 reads CASIGGTTEAFF. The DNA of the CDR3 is TGTGCCAGCATCGGGGGCACCACTGAAGCTTTCTTT.

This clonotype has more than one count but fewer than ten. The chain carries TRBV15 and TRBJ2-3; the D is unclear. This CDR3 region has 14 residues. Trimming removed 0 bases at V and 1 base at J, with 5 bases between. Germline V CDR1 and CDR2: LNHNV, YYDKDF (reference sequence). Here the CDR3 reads CATSREAGTDTQYF. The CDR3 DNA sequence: TGTGCCACCAGCAGAGAGGCAGGCACAGATACGCAGTATTTT.

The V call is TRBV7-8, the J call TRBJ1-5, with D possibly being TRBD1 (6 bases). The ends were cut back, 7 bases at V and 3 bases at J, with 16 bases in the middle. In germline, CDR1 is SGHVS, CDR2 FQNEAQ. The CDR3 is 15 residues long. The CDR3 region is CASTSTGQNNQPQHF. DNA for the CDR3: TGTGCCAGCACGTCTACCGGACAGAACAATCAGCCCCAGCATTTT.

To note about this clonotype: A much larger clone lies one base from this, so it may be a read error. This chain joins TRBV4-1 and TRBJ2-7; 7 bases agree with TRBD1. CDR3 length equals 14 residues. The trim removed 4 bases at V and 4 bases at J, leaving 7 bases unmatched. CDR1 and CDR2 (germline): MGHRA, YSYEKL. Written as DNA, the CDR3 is TGCGCCAGCAGCCGAGTTGGGACAGCATACGAGCAGTACTTC. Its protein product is CASSRVGTAYEQYF.

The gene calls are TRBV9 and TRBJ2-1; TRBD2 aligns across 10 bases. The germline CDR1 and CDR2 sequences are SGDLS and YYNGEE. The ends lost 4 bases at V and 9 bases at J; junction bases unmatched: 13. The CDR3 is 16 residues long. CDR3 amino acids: CASSPRASGSYLEQFF. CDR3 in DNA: TGTGCCAGCAGCCCACGTGCTAGCGGGAGTTACCTTGAGCAGTTCTTC.